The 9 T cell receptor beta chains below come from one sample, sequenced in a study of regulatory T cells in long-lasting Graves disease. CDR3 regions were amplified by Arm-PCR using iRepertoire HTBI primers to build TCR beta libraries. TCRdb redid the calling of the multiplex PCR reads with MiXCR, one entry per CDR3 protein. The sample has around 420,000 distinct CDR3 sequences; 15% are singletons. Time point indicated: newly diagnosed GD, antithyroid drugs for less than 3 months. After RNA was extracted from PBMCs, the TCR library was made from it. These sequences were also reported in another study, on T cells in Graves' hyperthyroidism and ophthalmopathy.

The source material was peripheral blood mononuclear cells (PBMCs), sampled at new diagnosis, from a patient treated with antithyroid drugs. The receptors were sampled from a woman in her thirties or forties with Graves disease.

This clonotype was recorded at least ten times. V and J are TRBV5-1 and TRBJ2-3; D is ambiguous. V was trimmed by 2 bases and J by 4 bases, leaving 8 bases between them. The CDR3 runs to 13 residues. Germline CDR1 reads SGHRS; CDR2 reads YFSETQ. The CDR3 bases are TGCGCCAGCAGCTTTTTTGGGTCAGATACGCAGTATTTT. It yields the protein CASSFFGSDTQYF.

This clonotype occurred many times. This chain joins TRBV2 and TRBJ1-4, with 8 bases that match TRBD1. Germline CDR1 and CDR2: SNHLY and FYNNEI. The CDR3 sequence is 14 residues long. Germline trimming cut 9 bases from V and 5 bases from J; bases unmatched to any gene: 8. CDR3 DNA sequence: TGTGCCAGTGCGTCGACAGGGGAGAATGAAAAACTGTTTTTT. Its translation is CASASTGENEKLFF. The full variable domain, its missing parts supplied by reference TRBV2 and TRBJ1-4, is EPEVTQTPSHQVTQMGQEVILRCVPISNHLYFYWYRQILGQKVEFLVSFYNNEISEKSEIFDDQFSVERPDGSNFTLKIRSTKLEDSAMYFCASASTGENEKLFFGSGTQLSVL.

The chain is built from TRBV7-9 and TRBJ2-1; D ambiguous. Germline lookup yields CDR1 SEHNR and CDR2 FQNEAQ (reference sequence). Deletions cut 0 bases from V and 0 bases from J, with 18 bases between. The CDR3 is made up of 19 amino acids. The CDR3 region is CASSLARPGSSSSYNEQFF. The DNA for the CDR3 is TGTGCCAGCAGCTTAGCGCGGCCCGGCAGTTCTAGCTCCTACAATGAGCAGTTCTTC.

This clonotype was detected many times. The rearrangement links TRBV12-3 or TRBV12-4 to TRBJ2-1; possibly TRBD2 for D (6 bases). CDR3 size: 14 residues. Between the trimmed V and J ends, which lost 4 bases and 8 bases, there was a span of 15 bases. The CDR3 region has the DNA TGTGCCAGCAGTTCACGACTAGATCTGGATGAGCAGTTCTTC. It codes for CASSSRLDLDEQFF.

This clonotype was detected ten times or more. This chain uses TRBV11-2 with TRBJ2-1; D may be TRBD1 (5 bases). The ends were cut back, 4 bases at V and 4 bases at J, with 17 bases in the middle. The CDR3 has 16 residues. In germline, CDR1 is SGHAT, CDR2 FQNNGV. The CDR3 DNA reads TGTGCCAGCAGCTCCCCAAGGGGAAGTGCGTACAATGAGCAGTTCTTC. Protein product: CASSSPRGSAYNEQFF. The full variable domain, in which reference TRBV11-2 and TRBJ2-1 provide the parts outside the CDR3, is EAGVAQSPRYKIIEKRQSVAFWCNPISGHATLYWYQQILGQGPKLLIQFQNNGVVDDSQLPKDRFSAERLKGVDSTLKIQPAKLEDSAVYLCASSSPRGSAYNEQFFGPGTRLTVL.

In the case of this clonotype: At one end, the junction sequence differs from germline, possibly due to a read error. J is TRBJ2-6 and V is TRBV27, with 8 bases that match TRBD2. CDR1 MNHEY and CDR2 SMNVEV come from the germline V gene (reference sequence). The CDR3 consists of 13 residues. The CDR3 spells CASSREGGNVLTF. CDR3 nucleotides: TGTGCCAGCAGTCGGGAGGGGGGCAACGTCCTGACTTTC.

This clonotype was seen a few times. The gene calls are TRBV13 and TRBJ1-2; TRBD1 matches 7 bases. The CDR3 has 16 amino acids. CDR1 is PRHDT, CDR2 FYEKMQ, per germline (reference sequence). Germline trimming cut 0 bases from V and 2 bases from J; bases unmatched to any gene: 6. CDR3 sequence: CASSLGSTGRNYGYTF. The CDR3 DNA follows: TGTGCCAGCAGCTTAGGCTCGACAGGGCGAAACTATGGCTACACCTTC.

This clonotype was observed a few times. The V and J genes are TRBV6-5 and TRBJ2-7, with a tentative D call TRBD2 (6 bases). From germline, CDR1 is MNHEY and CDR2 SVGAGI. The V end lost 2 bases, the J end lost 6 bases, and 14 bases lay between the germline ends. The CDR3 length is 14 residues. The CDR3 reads CASSYGGEALEQYF. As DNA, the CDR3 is TGTGCCAGCAGTTACGGAGGGGAAGCCCTCGAGCAGTACTTC.

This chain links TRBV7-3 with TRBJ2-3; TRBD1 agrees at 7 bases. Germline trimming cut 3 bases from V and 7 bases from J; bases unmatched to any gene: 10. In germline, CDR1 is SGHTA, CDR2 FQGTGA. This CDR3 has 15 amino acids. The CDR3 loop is CASSFTRQGKNTQYF. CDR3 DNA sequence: TGTGCCAGCAGCTTTACGCGACAGGGCAAAAATACGCAGTATTTT.